The rows below give T cell receptor beta chains drawn from one sample of a study of T-cell memory formation after mild COVID-19. TCRdb re-called the 5' RACE reads with MiXCR, one entry per CDR3 protein. The table shows roughly 110,000 distinct CDR3 sequences, with 12% occurring only once. Sequenced: PBMCs or a T cell subset sorted from them (not recorded which). The origin of the receptors is an adult woman who had mild COVID-19 (a few samples of this study predate the infection). Cell type and time point are not known. CDR3s include the opening cysteine and the closing phenylalanine or tryptophan. D genes are given only for firm matches. Expanded clones are given a class, and other clones once, few, many or no size at all.

d_call	v_call	j_call	cdr3_length	clone_size	cdr3_nt	cdr3_aa
TRBD2	TRBV9	TRBJ2-3	17	few	TGTGCCAGCAGCGTAGCGACAGCGGGGGCGAGCACAGATACGCAGTATTTT	CASSVATAGASTDTQYF
NA	TRBV12-3/TRBV12-4	TRBJ2-2	19	NA	TGTGCCAGCAGTTTAAGTGTGAGGAGCTGGACGTATGGCACCGGGGAGCTGTTTTTT	CASSLSVRSWTYGTGELFF
NA	TRBV7-9	TRBJ1-5	15	NA	TGTGCCAGCAGCCCAGGGATGGGCGGGAATCAGCCCCAGCATTTT	CASSPGMGGNQPQHF
NA	TRBV6-2/TRBV6-3	TRBJ2-2	13	NA	TGTGCCAGCAGTTACTCTATTCCCGGGGAGCTGTTTTTT	CASSYSIPGELFF
NA	TRBV12-3/TRBV12-4	TRBJ2-5	15	NA	TGTGCCAGCAGTTACACGATGACGGCTGATGAGACCCAGTACTTC	CASSYTMTADETQYF
NA	TRBV30	TRBJ2-1	14	few	TGTGCCTGGAGTGACCAAGACCTATACAATGAGCAGTTCTTC	CAWSDQDLYNEQFF
TRBD1	TRBV5-1	TRBJ1-1	14	few	TGCGCCAGCAGCGGAGGGACAGGGGACACTGAAGCTTTCTTT	CASSGGTGDTEAFF
NA	TRBV9	TRBJ2-1	15	few	TGTGCCAGCAGCGTAGGAAGCGGGCCGTACAATGAGCAGTTCTTC	CASSVGSGPYNEQFF
NA	TRBV7-9	TRBJ2-7	12	few	TGTGCCAGCAGCGCCCTATCCTACGAGCAGTACTTC	CASSALSYEQYF
NA	TRBV19	TRBJ2-7	16	few	TGTGCCAGTAGTATAGTTGCGGTAACGGCGTACTACGAGCAGTACTTC	CASSIVAVTAYYEQYF
NA	TRBV7-9	TRBJ2-1	16	NA	TGTGCCAGCAGCTCCAGGGACTCGCTAACCTACAATGAGCAGTTCTTC	CASSSRDSLTYNEQFF
NA	TRBV19	TRBJ2-7	15	NA	TGTGCCAGTAGTATATATGCGGGACGCTCCTACGAGCAGTACTTC	CASSIYAGRSYEQYF
NA	TRBV4-2	TRBJ1-5	16	NA	TGTGCCAGCAGCCAAGACTGGGGAGTTGGCAATCAGCCCCAGCATTTT	CASSQDWGVGNQPQHF
TRBD2	TRBV7-6	TRBJ2-1	21	many	TGTGCCAGCAGCTTAGCCTTGACTAGCGGGAGCTATCTAAGCTCCTACAATGAGCAGTTCTTC	CASSLALTSGSYLSSYNEQFF
TRBD1	TRBV6-6	TRBJ1-4	15	few	TGTGCCAGCAGTCAGCAGGGGGTTGCTAATGAAAAACTGTTTTTT	CASSQQGVANEKLFF
NA	TRBV12-3/TRBV12-4	TRBJ2-1	14	NA	TGTGCCAGCTCGGTTCAGGGGAACAACAATGAGCAGTTCTTC	CASSVQGNNNEQFF
NA	TRBV7-8	TRBJ1-2	15	NA	TGTGCCAGCAGCCCAGACACGACGGCCAGATATGGCTACACCTTC	CASSPDTTARYGYTF
NA	TRBV5-1	TRBJ2-3	15	many	TGCGCCAGCAGCTTCGGGGACTCTAGCTCAGATACGCAGTATTTT	CASSFGDSSSDTQYF
NA	TRBV4-2	TRBJ2-7	15	NA	TGTGCCAGCAGCGAGCCAGCGGGCCTCACCCACGAGCAGTACTTC	CASSEPAGLTHEQYF
TRBD1	TRBV9	TRBJ1-1	13	few	TGTGCCAGCAGCGTTTCCCAGGGGGCGGGAGCTTTCTTT	CASSVSQGAGAFF
NA	TRBV20-1	TRBJ2-5	14	few	TGCAGTGCTAGAGATCTCGCGGGCCAAGAGACCCAGTACTTC	CSARDLAGQETQYF
NA	TRBV7-2	TRBJ2-3	16	NA	TGTGCCAGCAGCCAACTCAGGGGACCCAGCACAGATACGCAGTATTTT	CASSQLRGPSTDTQYF
NA	TRBV4-3	TRBJ2-7	19	NA	TGCGCCAGCAGCCAAGTTCGCCTTGATCCAAAGGAGACCTCCTACGAGCAGTACTTC	CASSQVRLDPKETSYEQYF
TRBD2	TRBV7-3	TRBJ2-2	14	NA	TGTGCCAGCAGCTCGACGGGAGGAGTCGATGAGCTGTTTTTT	CASSSTGGVDELFF
NA	TRBV5-1	TRBJ2-1	14	few	TGCGCCAGCAGGTTCAGAGACTCCTACAATGAGCAGTTCTTC	CASRFRDSYNEQFF
NA	TRBV18	TRBJ2-3	13	few	TGTGCCAGCTCACCCCCATCCACAGATACGCAGTATTTT	CASSPPSTDTQYF